This T cell receptor beta chain appears in the sequencing data of a study of shared T cell receptors in the human thymus. The CDR3 has 16 amino acids. The V and J ends lost 2 bases and 3 bases respectively, with 11 bases between them. Germline V gene data show CDR1 as SNHLY and CDR2 as FYNNEI. Repertoires were generated with immunoSEQ multiplex PCR, while TCRdb's copy carries only in-frame clones and drops some. The sample has roughly 410,000 clones, approximately 95% seen once. The receptor comes from a human donor. The chain is built from TRBV2 and TRBJ1-6; D might be TRBD1 (5 bases). Material: thymocytes. The CDR3 is CASSEKQDSYNSPLHF. CDR3 DNA sequence: TGTGCCAGCAGTGAAAAGCAAGACAGCTATAATTCACCCCTCCACTTT. Variable domain in full (rest from reference TRBV2 and TRBJ1-6): EPEVTQTPSHQVTQMGQEVILRCVPISNHLYFYWYRQILGQKVEFLVSFYNNEISEKSEIFDDQFSVERPDGSNFTLKIRSTKLEDSAMYFCASSEKQDSYNSPLHFGNGTRLTVT.